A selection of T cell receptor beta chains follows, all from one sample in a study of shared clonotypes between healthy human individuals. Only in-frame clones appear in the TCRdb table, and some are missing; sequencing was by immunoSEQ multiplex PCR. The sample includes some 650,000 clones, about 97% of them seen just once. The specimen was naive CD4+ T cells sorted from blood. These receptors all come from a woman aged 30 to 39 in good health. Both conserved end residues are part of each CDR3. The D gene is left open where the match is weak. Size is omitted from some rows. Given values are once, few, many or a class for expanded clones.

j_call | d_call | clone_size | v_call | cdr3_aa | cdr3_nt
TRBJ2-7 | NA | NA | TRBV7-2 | CASSLSPVPLGYEQYF | TGTGCCAGCAGCTTATCGCCGGTGCCGCTCGGGTACGAGCAGTACTTC
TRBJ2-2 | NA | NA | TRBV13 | CASSSIPTVRTGELFF | TGTGCCAGCAGCTCTATCCCCACGGTCCGCACCGGGGAGCTGTTTTTT
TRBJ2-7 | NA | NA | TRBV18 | CASSPGNGANEQYF | TGTGCCAGCTCACCAGGGAACGGGGCCAACGAGCAGTACTTC
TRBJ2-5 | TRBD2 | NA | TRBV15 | CATSGLAELQETQYF | TGTGCCACCTCGGGACTAGCGGAACTCCAAGAGACCCAGTACTTC
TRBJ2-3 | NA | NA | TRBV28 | CASSFRPRTDTQYF | TGTGCCAGCAGTTTCAGACCACGCACAGATACGCAGTATTTT
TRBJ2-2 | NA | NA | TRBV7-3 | CASSQLAGTPGELFF | TGTGCCAGCAGTCAATTGGCAGGGACTCCCGGGGAGCTGTTTTTT
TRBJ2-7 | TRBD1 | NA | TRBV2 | CASGGQIYEQYF | TGTGCCAGCGGGGGACAGATATACGAGCAGTACTTC
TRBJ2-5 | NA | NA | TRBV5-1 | CASSRTQETQYF | TGCGCCAGCAGCCGAACGCAAGAGACCCAGTACTTC
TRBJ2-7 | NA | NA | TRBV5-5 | CASSPQGTSYEQYF | TGTGCCAGCAGCCCCCAAGGGACATCCTACGAGCAGTACTTC
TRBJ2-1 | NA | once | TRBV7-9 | CASSLESDEQFF | TGTGCCAGCAGCTTAGAGAGCGATGAGCAGTTCTTC
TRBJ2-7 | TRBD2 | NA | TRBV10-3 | CAISPGLAGAYEQYF | TGTGCCATCAGCCCGGGACTAGCGGGAGCCTACGAGCAGTACTTC
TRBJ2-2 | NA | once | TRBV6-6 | CASSPFGMGGTGELFF | TGTGCCAGCAGCCCATTCGGGATGGGTGGCACCGGGGAGCTGTTTTTT
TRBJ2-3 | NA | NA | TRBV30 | CAWSPGPNTQYF | TGTGCCTGGAGTCCAGGCCCCAATACGCAGTATTTT
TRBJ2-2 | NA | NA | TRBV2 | CASSGLQGKAGELFF | TGTGCCAGCAGTGGTTTACAGGGTAAAGCCGGGGAGCTGTTTTTT
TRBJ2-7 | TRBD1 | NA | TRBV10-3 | CASRDRGSYEQYF | TGTGCCAGCCGGGACAGGGGCTCCTACGAGCAGTACTTC
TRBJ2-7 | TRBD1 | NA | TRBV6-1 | CASSEGQGIWGQYF | TGTGCCAGCAGTGAGGGACAGGGAATTTGGGGGCAGTACTTC
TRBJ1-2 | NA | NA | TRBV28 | CASSEGAWGNYGYTF | TGTGCCAGCTCGGAGGGCGCCTGGGGTAACTATGGCTACACCTTC
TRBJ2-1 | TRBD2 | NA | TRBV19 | CASSIGTTNEQFF | TGTGCCAGTAGTATCGGGACTACGAATGAGCAGTTCTTC